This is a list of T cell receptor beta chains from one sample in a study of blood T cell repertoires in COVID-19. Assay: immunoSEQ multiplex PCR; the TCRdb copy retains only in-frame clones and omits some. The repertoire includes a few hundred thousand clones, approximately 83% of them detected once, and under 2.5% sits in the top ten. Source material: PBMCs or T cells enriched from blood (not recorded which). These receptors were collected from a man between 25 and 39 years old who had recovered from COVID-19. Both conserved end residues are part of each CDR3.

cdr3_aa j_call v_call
CASSQTSGTGGNQPQHF TRBJ1-5 TRBV4-1
CAWSGTSGYLETQYF TRBJ2-5 TRBV30
CASSLDRGDNEQFF TRBJ2-1 TRBV5-1
CASSLGFGQGPTGELFF TRBJ2-2 TRBV5-1
CASSVIDREVAFF TRBJ1-1 TRBV9
CASSLATDPSRSPLHF TRBJ1-6 TRBV7-9
CASSVWEGLGYTF TRBJ1-2 TRBV9
CASSNRQGGYEQYF TRBJ2-7 TRBV6-2/TRBV6-3
CASSTGDGYTF TRBJ1-2 TRBV12-3/TRBV12-4
CASSFPGHGLFF TRBJ1-4 TRBV12-3/TRBV12-4
CASRGLAGSNEQFF TRBJ2-1 TRBV19
CASRTGEDTQYF TRBJ2-3 TRBV6-6
CASSQDLSPPVEKLFF TRBJ1-4 TRBV3-1/TRBV3-2
CASSYQGSYEQYF TRBJ2-7 TRBV27
CASSLQGSNQPQHF TRBJ1-5 TRBV6-5
CASSLGGVGRTLHF TRBJ1-6 TRBV11-2
CASSLLQGTEAFF TRBJ1-1 TRBV12-3/TRBV12-4
CAISGTSGVGDTQYF TRBJ2-3 TRBV10-3
CATERTGSTGELFF TRBJ2-2 TRBV24-1
CASSYGGRTDTQYF TRBJ2-3 TRBV6-5
CASSEKSGNTEAFF TRBJ1-1 TRBV6-1
CASSPTRNYGYTF TRBJ1-2 TRBV5-1
CASSEAGDNNEQFF TRBJ2-1 TRBV25-1
CSVGRGQVEEQYF TRBJ2-7 TRBV29-1
CAWSVPGRDEQYF TRBJ2-7 TRBV30
CASSWTGGVTTNEKLFF TRBJ1-4 TRBV5-4
CASPTQGRTPNSPLHF TRBJ1-6 TRBV3-1/TRBV3-2
CASSASDSGGENTGELFF TRBJ2-2 TRBV6-4
CSGADSQETQYF TRBJ2-5 TRBV29-1
CASSTLSEETQYF TRBJ2-5 TRBV7-3
CASSGQTNTEAFF TRBJ1-1 TRBV2
CASSLAGQGAHYEQYF TRBJ2-7 TRBV13
CSASPTLEAYEQYF TRBJ2-7 TRBV20-1